Shown below are 9 T cell receptor beta chains from a single sample sequenced in a study of blood T cell repertoires in COVID-19. Sequenced by immunoSEQ multiplex PCR; TCRdb stores in-frame clones only, minus some. The sample lists about 87,000 clones, 75% occurring once. Source material: peripheral blood. Source of these receptors: a woman between 45 and 60 years old with acute or convalescent COVID-19.

The J gene is TRBJ2-2, the V gene TRBV24-1; TRBD1 agrees at 7 bases. V was clipped by 4 bases and J by 3 bases; unmatched bases: 4. Germline lookup yields CDR1 KGHDR and CDR2 SFDVKD. This CDR3 comprises 15 residues. The CDR3 nucleotides are TGTGCCACCAGTGACCCCGACAGGGACACCGGGGAGCTGTTTTTT. As protein: CATSDPDRDTGELFF.

This clone was seen a handful of times. This sequence joins TRBV4-1 and TRBJ2-3; TRBD1 is a possible D gene (5 bases). The CDR3 is made up of 16 amino acids. Germline CDR1 MGHRA, CDR2 YSYEKL. The V and J ends lost 1 base and 3 bases respectively, with 14 bases between them. CDR3 amino acids: CASSQAQVGRTDTQYF. As DNA, the CDR3 is TGCGCCAGCAGCCAAGCACAGGTGGGAAGGACAGATACGCAGTATTTT.

The chain couples TRBV4-1 to TRBJ1-4; the D gene is possibly TRBD1 (5 bases). The CDR3 length is 17 residues. Between the trimmed V and J ends, which lost 0 bases and 3 bases, there was a span of 14 bases. Germline CDR1 is MGHRA and CDR2 is YSYEKL. This CDR3 reads CASSQDMGGRANEKLFF. The DNA of the CDR3 is TGCGCCAGCAGCCAAGATATGGGGGGGAGGGCTAATGAAAAACTGTTTTTT.

V usage is TRBV5-5 and J usage is TRBJ2-2, with TRBD2 matching over 12 bases. V shed 4 bases and J 0 bases; nucleotides not matched to a gene: 4. From germline, CDR1 is SGHKS and CDR2 YYEKEE (reference sequence). This CDR3 spans 17 amino acids. The CDR3 DNA reads as TGTGCCAGCAGCCCACTAGCGGGGGGCGCGAACACCGGGGAGCTGTTTTTT. Translation gives CASSPLAGGANTGELFF. The whole variable domain, filled in from reference TRBV5-5 and TRBJ2-2, reads DAGVTQSPTHLIKTRGQQVTLRCSPISGHKSVSWYQQVLGQGPQFIFQYYEKEERGRGNFPDRFSARQFPNYSSELNVNALLLGDSALYLCASSPLAGGANTGELFFGEGSRLTVL.

The V gene is TRBV11-2, the J gene TRBJ2-7; D remains ambiguous. Germline CDR1 is SGHAT and CDR2 is FQNNGV. This CDR3 comprises 13 residues. Trimming removed 1 base from V and 3 bases from J, with 7 bases in between. The CDR3 here is CASSLAEDYEQYF. Written as DNA, the CDR3 is TGTGCCAGCAGCTTAGCAGAAGACTACGAGCAGTACTTC.

The chain uses TRBV5-1 and TRBJ1-6; the match to TRBD1 covers 7 bases. Per germline, CDR1 SGHRS and CDR2 YFSETQ. J gave up 10 bases and V 4 bases, and 11 bases lay outside the gene matches. The CDR3 length is 15 residues. Here the CDR3 DNA reads TGCGCCAGCAGCCTGCAAGGGGGCGAAATCTCACCCCTCCACTTT. Amino acid sequence: CASSLQGGEISPLHF.

V is TRBV4-1 and J is TRBJ1-2; no clear D. The V gene lost 0 bases and the J gene lost 2 bases, with 13 bases spanning the gap. The V gene's germline CDR1 is MGHRA and CDR2 YSYEKL. This CDR3 has 16 amino acids. The CDR3, as DNA: TGCGCCAGCAGCCAAGAAGGTCATGGCGGGAACTATGGCTACACCTTC. It encodes CASSQEGHGGNYGYTF.

The rearrangement joins TRBV19 to TRBJ1-2, with 7 bases aligning to TRBD1. Germline V gene sequence: CDR1 LNHDA, CDR2 SQIVND (reference sequence). The CDR3 is made up of 14 amino acids. J lost 4 bases, V lost 5 bases, and 7 bases had no gene match. CDR3 in amino acids: CASSLTTGAYGYTF. CDR3 nucleotide sequence: TGTGCCAGTAGTTTAACTACAGGGGCCTATGGCTACACCTTC.

CDR3 in amino acids: CASSERAIAGATDTQYF. The DNA of the CDR3 is TGTGCCAGCAGTGAAAGGGCCATAGCGGGGGCCACAGATACGCAGTATTTT. The chain is built from TRBV6-1 and TRBJ2-3, with 9 positions matching TRBD2. V dropped 2 bases and J dropped 2; count of bases not matched to a gene: 8. CDR1 MNHNS and CDR2 SASEGT come from the germline V gene. CDR3 length equals 17 residues.